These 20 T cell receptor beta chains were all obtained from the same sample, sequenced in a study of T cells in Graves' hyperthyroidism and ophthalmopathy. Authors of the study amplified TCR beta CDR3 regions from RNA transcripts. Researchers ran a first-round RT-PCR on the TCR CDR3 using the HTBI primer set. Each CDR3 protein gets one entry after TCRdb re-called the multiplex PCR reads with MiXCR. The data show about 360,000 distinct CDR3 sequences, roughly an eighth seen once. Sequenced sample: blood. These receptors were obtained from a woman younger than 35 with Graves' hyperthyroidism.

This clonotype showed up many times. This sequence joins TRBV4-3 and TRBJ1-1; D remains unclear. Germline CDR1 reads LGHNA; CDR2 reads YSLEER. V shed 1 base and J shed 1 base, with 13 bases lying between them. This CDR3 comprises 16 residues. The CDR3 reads CASSQADWYENTEAFF. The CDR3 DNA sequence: TGCGCCAGCAGCCAAGCCGACTGGTATGAGAACACTGAAGCTTTCTTT.

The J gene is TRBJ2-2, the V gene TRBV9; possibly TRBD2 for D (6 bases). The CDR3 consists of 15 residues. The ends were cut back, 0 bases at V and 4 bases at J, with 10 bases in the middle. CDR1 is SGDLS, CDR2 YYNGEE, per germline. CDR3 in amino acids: CASSVGGTTTGELFF. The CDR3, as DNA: TGTGCCAGCAGCGTAGGCGGGACCACCACCGGGGAGCTGTTTTTT.

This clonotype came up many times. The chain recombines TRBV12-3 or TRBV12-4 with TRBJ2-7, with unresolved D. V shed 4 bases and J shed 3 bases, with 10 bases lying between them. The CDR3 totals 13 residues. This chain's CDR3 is CASSSSYHYEQYF. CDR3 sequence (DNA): TGTGCCAGCAGTTCCTCATATCACTACGAGCAGTACTTC.

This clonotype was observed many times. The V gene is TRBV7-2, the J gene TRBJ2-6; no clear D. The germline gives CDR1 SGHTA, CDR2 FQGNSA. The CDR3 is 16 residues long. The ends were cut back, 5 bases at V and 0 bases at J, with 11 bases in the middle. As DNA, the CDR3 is TGTGCCAGCAGCGGCAGTGGCCTCTCTGGGGCCAACGTCCTGACTTTC. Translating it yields CASSGSGLSGANVLTF.

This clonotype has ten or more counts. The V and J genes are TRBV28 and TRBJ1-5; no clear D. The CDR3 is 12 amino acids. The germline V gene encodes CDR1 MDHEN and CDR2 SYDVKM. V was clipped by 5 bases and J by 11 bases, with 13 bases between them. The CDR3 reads CASSIDPWAQHF. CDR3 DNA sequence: TGTGCCAGCAGTATCGACCCCTGGGCCCAGCATTTT.

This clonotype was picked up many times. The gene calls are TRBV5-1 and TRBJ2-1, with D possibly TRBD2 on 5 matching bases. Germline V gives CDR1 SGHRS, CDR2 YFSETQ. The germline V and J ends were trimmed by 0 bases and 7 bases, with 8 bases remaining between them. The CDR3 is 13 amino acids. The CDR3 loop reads CASSLVRVNEQFF. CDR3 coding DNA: TGCGCCAGCAGCTTGGTGCGGGTTAATGAGCAGTTCTTC.

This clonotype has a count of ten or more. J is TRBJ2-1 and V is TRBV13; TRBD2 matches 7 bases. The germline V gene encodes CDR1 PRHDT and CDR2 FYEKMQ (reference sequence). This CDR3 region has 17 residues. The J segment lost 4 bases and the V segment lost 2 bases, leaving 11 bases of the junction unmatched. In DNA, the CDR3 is TGTGCCAGCAGCTTACCCACGGGAGGACTTTATTACAATGAGCAGTTCTTC. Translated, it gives CASSLPTGGLYYNEQFF.

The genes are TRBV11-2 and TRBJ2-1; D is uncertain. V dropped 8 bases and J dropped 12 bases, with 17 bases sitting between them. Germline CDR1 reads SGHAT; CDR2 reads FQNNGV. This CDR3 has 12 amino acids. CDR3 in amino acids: CASGTTGISQFF. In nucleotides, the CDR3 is TGTGCCAGCGGCACTACTGGTATCTCGCAGTTCTTC.

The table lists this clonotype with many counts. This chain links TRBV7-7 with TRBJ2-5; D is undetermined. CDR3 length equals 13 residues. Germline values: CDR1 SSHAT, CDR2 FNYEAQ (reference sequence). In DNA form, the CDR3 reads TGTGCTATTGGCCGGGCCAACGGGGAGACCCAGTACTTC. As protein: CAIGRANGETQYF. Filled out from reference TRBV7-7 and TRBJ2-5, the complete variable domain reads GAGVSQSPRYKVTKRGQDVTLRCDPISSHATLYWYQQALGQGPEFLTYFNYEAQPDKSGLPSDRFSAERPEGSISTLTIQRTEQRDSAMYRCAIGRANGETQYFGPGTRLLVL.

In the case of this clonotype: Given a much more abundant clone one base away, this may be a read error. DNA of the CDR3: TGTGCCAGCAGCAACGGGGGGGCCGGGTACAATGAGCAGTCCTTC. Protein: CASSNGGAGYNEQSF. J is TRBJ2-1 and V is TRBV7-3; the match to TRBD2 covers 8 bases. The CDR3 has 15 amino acids. Germline V gene sequence: CDR1 SGHTA, CDR2 FQGTGA.

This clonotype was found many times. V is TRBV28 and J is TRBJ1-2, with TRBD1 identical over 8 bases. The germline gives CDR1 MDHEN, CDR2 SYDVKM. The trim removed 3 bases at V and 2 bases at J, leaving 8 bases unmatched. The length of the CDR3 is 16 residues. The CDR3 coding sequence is TGTGCCAGCAGTTTCGACAGGGGTTGGGGAAACTATGGCTACACCTTC. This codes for CASSFDRGWGNYGYTF.

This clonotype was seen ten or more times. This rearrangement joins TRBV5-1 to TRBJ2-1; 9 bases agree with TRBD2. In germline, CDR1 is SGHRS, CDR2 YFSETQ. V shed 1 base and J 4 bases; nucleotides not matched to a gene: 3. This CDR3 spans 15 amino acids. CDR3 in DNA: TGCGCCAGCAGCTTGTTAGCGGGAGAGTACAATGAGCAGTTCTTC. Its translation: CASSLLAGEYNEQFF.

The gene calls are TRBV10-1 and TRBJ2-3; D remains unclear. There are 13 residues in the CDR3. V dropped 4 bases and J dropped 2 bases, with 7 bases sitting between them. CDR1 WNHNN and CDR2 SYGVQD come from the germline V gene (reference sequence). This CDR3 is CASSVADTDTQYF. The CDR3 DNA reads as TGCGCCAGCAGTGTCGCAGACACAGATACGCAGTATTTT.

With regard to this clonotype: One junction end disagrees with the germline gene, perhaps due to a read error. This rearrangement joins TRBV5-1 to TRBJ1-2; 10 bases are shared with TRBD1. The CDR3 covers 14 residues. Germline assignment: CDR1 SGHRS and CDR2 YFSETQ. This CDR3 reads CASTPGQGTRGYTF. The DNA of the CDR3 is TGTGCCAGCACCCCGGGACAGGGGACTCGCGGCTACACCTTC.

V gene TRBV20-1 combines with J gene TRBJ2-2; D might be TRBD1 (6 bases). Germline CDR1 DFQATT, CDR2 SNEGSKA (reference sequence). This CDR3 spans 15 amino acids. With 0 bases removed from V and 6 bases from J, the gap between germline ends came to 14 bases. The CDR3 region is CSARDQGSGAGELFF. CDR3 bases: TGCAGTGCTAGAGATCAAGGATCAGGGGCCGGGGAGCTGTTTTTT.

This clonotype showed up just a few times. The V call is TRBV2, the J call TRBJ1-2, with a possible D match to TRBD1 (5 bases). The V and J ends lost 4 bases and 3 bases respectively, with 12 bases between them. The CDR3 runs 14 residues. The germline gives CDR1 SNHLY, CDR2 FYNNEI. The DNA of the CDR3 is TGTGCCAGCAGTGTTCTGGGAGGGGACTATGGCTACACCTTC. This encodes CASSVLGGDYGYTF.

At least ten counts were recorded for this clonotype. CDR3 in DNA: TGTGCCAGCAGCCAAGATTCCACAGAAAATCAGCCCCAGCATTTT. It encodes CASSQDSTENQPQHF. V gene TRBV3-1 combines with J gene TRBJ1-5; no clear D. V was pared by 0 bases and J by 4 bases, with 10 bases between. CDR1 is LGHDT and CDR2 is YNNKEL in the germline V gene (reference sequence). The CDR3 is made up of 15 amino acids.

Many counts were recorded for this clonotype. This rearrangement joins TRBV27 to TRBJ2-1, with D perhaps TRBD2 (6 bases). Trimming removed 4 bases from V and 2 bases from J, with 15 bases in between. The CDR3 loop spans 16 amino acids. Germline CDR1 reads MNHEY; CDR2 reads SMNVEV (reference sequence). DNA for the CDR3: TGTGCCAGCAGTTCCCCCGGGGTAGCGGCCTACAATGAGCAGTTCTTC. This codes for CASSSPGVAAYNEQFF.

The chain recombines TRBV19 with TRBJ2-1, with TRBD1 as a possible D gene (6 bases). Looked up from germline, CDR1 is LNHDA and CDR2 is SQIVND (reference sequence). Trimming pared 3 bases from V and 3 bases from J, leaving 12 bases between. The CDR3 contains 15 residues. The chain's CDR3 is CASSIATGYYNEQFF. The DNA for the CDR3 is TGTGCCAGTAGTATTGCGACAGGTTACTACAATGAGCAGTTCTTC.

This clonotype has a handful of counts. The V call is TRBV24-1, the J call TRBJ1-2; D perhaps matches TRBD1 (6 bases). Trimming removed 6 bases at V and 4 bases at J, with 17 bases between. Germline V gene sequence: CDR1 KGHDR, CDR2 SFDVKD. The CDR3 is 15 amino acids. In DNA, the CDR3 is TGTGCCACCAGTTGGGGGGCAGGGGATGCCTATGGCTACACCTTC. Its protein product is CATSWGAGDAYGYTF.